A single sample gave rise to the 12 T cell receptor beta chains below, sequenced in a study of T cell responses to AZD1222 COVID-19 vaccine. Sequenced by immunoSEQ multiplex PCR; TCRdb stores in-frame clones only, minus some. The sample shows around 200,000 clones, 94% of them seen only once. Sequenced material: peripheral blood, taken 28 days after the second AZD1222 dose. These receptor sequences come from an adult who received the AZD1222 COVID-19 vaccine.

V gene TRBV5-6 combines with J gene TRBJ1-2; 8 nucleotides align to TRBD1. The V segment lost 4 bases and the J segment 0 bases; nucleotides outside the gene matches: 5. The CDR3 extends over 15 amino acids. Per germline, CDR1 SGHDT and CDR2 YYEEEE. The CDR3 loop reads CASSRRDRSNYGYTF. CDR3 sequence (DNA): TGTGCCAGCAGCAGACGGGACAGGTCTAACTATGGCTACACCTTC.

The CDR3 DNA sequence: TGTGCCAGCAGCAATCGGGTGGGGGGCGAGACCCAGTACTTC. This translates into CASSNRVGGETQYF. The genes are TRBV28 and TRBJ2-5; D is tentatively TRBD1 or TRBD2 (6 bases each). V lost 6 bases to trimming and J lost 5 bases, with 16 bases between them. Germline V gene data show CDR1 as MDHEN and CDR2 as SYDVKM. The CDR3 consists of 14 residues.

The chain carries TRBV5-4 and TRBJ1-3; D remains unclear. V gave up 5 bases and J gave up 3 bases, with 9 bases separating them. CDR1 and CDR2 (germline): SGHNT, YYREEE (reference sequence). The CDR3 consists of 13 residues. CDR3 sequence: CASRTSGGNTIYF. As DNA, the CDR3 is TGTGCCAGCAGGACCTCAGGTGGAAACACCATATATTTT.

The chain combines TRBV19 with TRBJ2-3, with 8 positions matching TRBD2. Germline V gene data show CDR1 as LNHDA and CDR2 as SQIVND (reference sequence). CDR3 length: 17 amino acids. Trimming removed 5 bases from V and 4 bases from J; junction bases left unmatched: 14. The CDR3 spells CASSPTWAGGIADTQYF. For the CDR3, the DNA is TGTGCCAGTAGTCCTACCTGGGCGGGAGGAATCGCAGATACGCAGTATTTT.

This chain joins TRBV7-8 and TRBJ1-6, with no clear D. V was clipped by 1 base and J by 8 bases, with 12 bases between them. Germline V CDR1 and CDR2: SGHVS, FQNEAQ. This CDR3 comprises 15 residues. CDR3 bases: TGTGCCAGCAGCTTAGGCCCGGGTGGGGATTCACCCCTCCACTTT. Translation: CASSLGPGGDSPLHF.

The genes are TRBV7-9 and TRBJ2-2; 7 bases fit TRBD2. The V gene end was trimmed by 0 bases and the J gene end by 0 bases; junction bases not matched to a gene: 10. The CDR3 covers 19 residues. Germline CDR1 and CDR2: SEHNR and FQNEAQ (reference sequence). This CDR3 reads CASSLASLGGGSNTGELFF. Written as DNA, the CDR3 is TGTGCCAGCAGCTTAGCGAGCCTTGGCGGGGGATCGAACACCGGGGAGCTGTTTTTT.

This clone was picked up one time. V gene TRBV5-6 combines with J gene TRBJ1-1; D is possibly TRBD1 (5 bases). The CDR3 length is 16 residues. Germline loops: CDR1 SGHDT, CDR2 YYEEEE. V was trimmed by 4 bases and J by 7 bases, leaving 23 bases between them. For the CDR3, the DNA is TGTGCCAGCAGCCTCAGAGGCGCACGACAGACCTTTGAAGCTTTCTTT. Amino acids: CASSLRGARQTFEAFF.

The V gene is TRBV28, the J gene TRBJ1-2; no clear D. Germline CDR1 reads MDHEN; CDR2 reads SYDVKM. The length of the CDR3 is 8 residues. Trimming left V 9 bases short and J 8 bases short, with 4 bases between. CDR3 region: CASGGYTF. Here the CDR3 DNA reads TGTGCCAGTGGCGGCTACACCTTC.

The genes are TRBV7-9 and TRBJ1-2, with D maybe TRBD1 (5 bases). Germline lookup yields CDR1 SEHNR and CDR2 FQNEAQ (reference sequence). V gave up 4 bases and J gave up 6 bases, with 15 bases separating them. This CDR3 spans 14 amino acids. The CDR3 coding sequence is TGTGCCAGCAGCTCCTCAGGGATCCCCCATGGCTACACCTTC. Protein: CASSSSGIPHGYTF.

DNA of the CDR3: TGTGCCAGCAGCCGACGGGACAGGGGGATCATTGGGTCTGAAGCTTTCTTT. Its translation is CASSRRDRGIIGSEAFF. V is TRBV3-1 (or the pseudogene TRBV3-2) and J is TRBJ1-1; 11 positions agree with TRBD1. Trimming took 4 bases from V and 6 from J; bases not matched to a gene: 13. Germline V gives CDR1 LGHDT, CDR2 YNNKEL (reference sequence). CDR3 length: 17 amino acids.

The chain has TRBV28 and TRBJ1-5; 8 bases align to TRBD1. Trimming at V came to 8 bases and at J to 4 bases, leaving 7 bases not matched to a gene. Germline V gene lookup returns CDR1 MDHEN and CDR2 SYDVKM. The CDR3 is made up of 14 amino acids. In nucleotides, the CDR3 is TGTGCCAGCGGCCGGACAGGGACGAATCAGCCCCAGCATTTT. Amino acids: CASGRTGTNQPQHF.

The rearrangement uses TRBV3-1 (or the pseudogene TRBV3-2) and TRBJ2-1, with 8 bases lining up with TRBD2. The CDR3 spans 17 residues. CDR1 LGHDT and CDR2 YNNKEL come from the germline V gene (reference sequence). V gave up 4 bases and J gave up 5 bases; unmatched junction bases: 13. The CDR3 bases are TGTGCCAGCAGCCGGAATCCCGGGACTAGGCGGGACAATGAGCAGTTCTTC. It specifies CASSRNPGTRRDNEQFF.